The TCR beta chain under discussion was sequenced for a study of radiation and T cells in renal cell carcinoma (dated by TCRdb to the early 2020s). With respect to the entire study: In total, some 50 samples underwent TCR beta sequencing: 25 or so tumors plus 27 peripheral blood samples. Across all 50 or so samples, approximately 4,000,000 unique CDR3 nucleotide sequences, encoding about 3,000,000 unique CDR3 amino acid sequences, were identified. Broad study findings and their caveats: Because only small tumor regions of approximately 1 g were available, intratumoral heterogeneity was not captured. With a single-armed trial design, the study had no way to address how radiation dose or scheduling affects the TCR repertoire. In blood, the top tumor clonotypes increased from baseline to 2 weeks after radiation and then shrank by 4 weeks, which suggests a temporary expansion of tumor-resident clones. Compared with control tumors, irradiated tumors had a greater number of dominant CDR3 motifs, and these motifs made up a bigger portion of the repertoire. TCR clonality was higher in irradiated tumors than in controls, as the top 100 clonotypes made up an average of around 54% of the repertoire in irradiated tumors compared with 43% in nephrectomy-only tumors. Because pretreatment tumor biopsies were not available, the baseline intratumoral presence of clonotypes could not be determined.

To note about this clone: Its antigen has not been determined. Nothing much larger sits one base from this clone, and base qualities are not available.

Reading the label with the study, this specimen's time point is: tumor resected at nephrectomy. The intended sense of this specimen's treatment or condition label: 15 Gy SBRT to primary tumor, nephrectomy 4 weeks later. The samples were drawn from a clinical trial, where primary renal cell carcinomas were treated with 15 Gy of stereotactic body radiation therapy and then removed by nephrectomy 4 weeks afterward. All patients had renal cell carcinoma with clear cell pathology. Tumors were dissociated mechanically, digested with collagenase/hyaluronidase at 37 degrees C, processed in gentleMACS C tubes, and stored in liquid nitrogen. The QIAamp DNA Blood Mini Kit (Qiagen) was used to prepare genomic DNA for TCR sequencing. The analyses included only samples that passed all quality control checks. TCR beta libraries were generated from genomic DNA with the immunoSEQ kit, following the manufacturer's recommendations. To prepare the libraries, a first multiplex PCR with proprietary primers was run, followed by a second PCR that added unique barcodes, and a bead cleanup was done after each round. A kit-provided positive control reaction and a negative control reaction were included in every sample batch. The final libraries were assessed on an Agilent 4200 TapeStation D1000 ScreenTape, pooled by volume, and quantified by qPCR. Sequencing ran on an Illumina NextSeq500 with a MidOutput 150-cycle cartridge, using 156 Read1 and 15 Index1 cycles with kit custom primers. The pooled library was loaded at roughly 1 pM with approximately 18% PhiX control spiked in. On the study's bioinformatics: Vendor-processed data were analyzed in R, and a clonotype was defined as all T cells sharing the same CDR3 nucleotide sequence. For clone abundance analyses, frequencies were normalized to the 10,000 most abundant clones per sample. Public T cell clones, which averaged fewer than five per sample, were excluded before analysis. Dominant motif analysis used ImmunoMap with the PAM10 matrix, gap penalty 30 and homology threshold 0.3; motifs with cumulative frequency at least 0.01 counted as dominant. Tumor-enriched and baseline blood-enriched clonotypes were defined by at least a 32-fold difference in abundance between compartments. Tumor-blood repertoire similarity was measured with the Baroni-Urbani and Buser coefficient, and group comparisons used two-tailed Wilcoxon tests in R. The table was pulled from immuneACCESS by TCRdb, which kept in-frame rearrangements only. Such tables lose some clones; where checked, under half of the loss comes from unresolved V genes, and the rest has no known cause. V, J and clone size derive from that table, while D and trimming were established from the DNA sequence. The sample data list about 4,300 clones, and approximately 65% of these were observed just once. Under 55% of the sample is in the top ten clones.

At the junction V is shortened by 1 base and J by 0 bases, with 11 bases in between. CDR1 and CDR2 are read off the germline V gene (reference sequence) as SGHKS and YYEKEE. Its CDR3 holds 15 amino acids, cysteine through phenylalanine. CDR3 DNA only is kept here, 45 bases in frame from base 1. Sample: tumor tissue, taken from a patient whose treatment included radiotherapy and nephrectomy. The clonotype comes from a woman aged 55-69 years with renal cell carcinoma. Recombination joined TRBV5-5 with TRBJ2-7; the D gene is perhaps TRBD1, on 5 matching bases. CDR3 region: CASSLSWGSSYEQYF. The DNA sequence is TGTGCCAGCAGCTTGTCGTGGGGCAGCTCCTACGAGCAGTACTTC. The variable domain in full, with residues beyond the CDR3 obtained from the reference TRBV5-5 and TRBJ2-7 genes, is DAGVTQSPTHLIKTRGQQVTLRCSPISGHKSVSWYQQVLGQGPQFIFQYYEKEERGRGNFPDRFSARQFPNYSSELNVNALLLGDSALYLCASSLSWGSSYEQYFGPGTRLTVT.